Listed below are T cell receptor beta chains from one sample, sequenced in a study of T cells in Graves' hyperthyroidism and ophthalmopathy. Via MiXCR, TCRdb re-called the multiplex PCR reads, giving one row per CDR3 protein. The sample has about 700,000 distinct CDR3 sequences, 14% seen once; the top ten hold around 9.6%. Sequencing was done on a sample of blood. The receptor set was obtained from a woman in her late teens or twenties with Graves' hyperthyroidism. Each CDR3 is given with its conserved first and last residue. Each record gives: clone size, D gene, V gene, J gene, CDR3 protein, CDR3 DNA. A D gene is named only where the DNA matches it firmly. Rows give clone size only sometimes, using once, few, many, or a class for an expanded clone.

few,TRBD2,TRBV10-3,TRBJ2-7,CAISDTGTSDEQYF,TGTGCCATCAGCGACACCGGGACTAGCGACGAGCAGTACTTC
.,.,TRBV4-3,TRBJ1-5,CASSLGPTVEQPQHF,TGCGCCAGCAGCCTGGGACCGACGGTGGAACAGCCCCAGCATTTT
.,TRBD1,TRBV4-1,TRBJ2-1,CASSPSTYRDSLHNEQFF,TGCGCCAGCAGCCCATCCACTTACCGGGACAGCTTACACAATGAGCAGTTCTTC
few,.,TRBV7-8,TRBJ1-4,CASSLGALDSSFPEKLFF,TGTGCCAGCAGCTTAGGGGCCCTAGACAGTTCATTTCCTGAAAAACTGTTTTTT
many,.,TRBV7-8,TRBJ1-3,CASSLVDRGNTIYF,TGTGCCAGCAGCTTAGTCGACAGAGGAAACACCATATATTTT
many,TRBD1,TRBV7-2,TRBJ2-6,CASSSTLGQGSSGANVLTF,TGTGCCAGCAGCTCAACCCTAGGACAGGGAAGCTCTGGGGCCAACGTCCTGACTTTC
.,.,TRBV20-1,TRBJ1-2,CSARPELLAGYGYTF,TGCAGTGCTAGACCCGAATTGCTGGCTGGCTATGGCTACACCTTC
many,TRBD1,TRBV7-9,TRBJ2-1,CASSLAEGTGGLHEQFF,TGTGCCAGCAGCTTAGCTGAGGGGACAGGGGGACTACACGAGCAGTTCTTC
.,TRBD2,TRBV20-1,TRBJ2-1,CSASSGRAGSYNEQFF,TGCAGTGCTTCCAGCGGGAGGGCCGGATCCTACAATGAGCAGTTCTTC
many,TRBD2,TRBV30,TRBJ2-1,CAWQAGTRRNEQFF,TGTGCCTGGCAAGCCGGGACTAGAAGGAACGAGCAGTTCTTC
many,.,TRBV28,TRBJ2-1,CASSPLRDDNEQFF,TGTGCCAGCAGTCCTTTGCGGGACGACAATGAGCAGTTCTTC
.,.,TRBV25-1,TRBJ1-4,CAGSGWTPATNEKLFF,TGTGCCGGCAGTGGTTGGACCCCCGCAACTAATGAAAAACTGTTTTTT
few,.,TRBV11-2,TRBJ2-1,CASSLRPEGDQFF,TGTGCCAGCAGCTTGCGACCAGAAGGGGACCAGTTCTTC
few,TRBD1,TRBV5-1,TRBJ2-1,CASTLQGASEQFF,TGCGCCAGCACCTTACAGGGGGCTAGTGAGCAGTTCTTC
many,.,TRBV2,TRBJ2-5,CASTAMIQGSGQETQYF,TGTGCCAGCACCGCCATGATACAGGGATCTGGCCAAGAGACCCAGTACTTC
.,TRBD1,TRBV4-2,TRBJ2-1,CASSQGQGALNEQFF,TGTGCCAGCAGCCAAGGGCAGGGGGCGCTCAATGAGCAGTTCTTC
.,TRBD1,TRBV7-2,TRBJ1-4,CASSFRPTGIGEKLFF,TGTGCCAGCAGCTTCCGCCCGACAGGGATAGGCGAAAAACTGTTTTTT
.,TRBD2,TRBV19,TRBJ2-7,CASSITGSGGPYEQYF,TGTGCCAGTAGTATTACAGGGAGCGGGGGTCCCTACGAGCAGTACTTC
many,.,TRBV27,TRBJ2-5,CASSPTPGGETQYF,TGTGCCAGCAGTCCGACGCCAGGGGGGGAGACCCAGTACTTC
.,.,TRBV9,TRBJ2-7,CASSTIGDEQYF,TGTGCCAGCAGCACTATAGGGGACGAGCAGTACTTC
many,.,TRBV11-2,TRBJ1-4,CASSLVFGATNEKLFF,TGTGCCAGCAGCTTAGTTTTCGGGGCAACTAATGAAAAACTGTTTTTT
many,TRBD2,TRBV11-2,TRBJ2-1,CASSLEAGLAGYNEQFF,TGTGCCAGCAGCCTTGAGGCGGGACTAGCGGGATACAATGAGCAGTTCTTC
.,.,TRBV4-1,TRBJ2-3,CASGNGGPTSTDTQYF,TGCGCCAGCGGCAACGGGGGACCAACTAGCACAGATACGCAGTATTTT
few,.,TRBV7-9,TRBJ1-6,CASSPTYGRGFSPLHF,TGTGCCAGCAGCCCTACGTACGGAAGAGGGTTTTCACCCCTCCACTTT
.,TRBD2,TRBV9,TRBJ2-1,CASSTMGTSGGNEQFF,TGTGCCAGCAGCACGATGGGGACTAGTGGGGGGAATGAGCAGTTCTTC
many,TRBD2,TRBV20-1,TRBJ2-1,CSARGRAGNEQFF,TGCAGTGCTCGCGGGAGGGCTGGGAATGAGCAGTTCTTC
few,.,TRBV16,TRBJ1-2,CASSQSMTGYGYTF,TGTGCCAGCAGCCAATCGATGACGGGCTATGGCTACACCTTC
many,TRBD1,TRBV28,TRBJ2-7,CASSYRGGEQYF,TGTGCCAGCAGTTACAGGGGCGGAGAGCAGTACTTC
few,TRBD2,TRBV29-1,TRBJ2-5,CSVEAGGGETQYF,TGCAGCGTTGAAGCGGGAGGTGGGGAGACCCAGTACTTC
few,.,TRBV30,TRBJ2-1,CAWRAGPAYNEQFF,TGTGCCTGGAGGGCAGGGCCCGCCTACAATGAGCAGTTCTTC
few,.,TRBV4-3,TRBJ2-7,CASSQDPAGTYEQYF,TGCGCCAGCAGCCAAGATCCCGCAGGGACCTACGAGCAGTACTTC
many,.,TRBV5-1,TRBJ2-2,CASSLDLHGELFF,TGCGCCAGCAGCTTGGATTTGCACGGGGAGCTGTTTTTT
few,.,TRBV12-3/TRBV12-4,TRBJ1-5,CASSWTSSQPQHF,TGTGCCAGCAGTTGGACCTCTAGTCAGCCCCAGCATTTT
.,.,TRBV4-1,TRBJ2-7,CASSPRLGAYEQYF,TGCGCCAGCAGCCCTAGACTGGGAGCCTACGAGCAGTACTTC
few,.,TRBV5-1,TRBJ1-1,CASSLGKNTEAFF,TGCGCCAGCAGCTTGGGGAAAAACACTGAAGCTTTCTTT
many,.,TRBV27,TRBJ2-1,CASRLAYNEQFF,TGTGCCAGCCGATTAGCCTACAATGAGCAGTTCTTC
.,.,TRBV27,TRBJ1-2,CASSLSWGSGYGYTF,TGTGCCAGCAGTTTATCGTGGGGGTCTGGGTATGGCTACACCTTC
many,TRBD2,TRBV3-1,TRBJ2-3,CAGSQFGTSGRWADTQYF,TGTGCCGGCAGCCAATTTGGGACTAGCGGGAGATGGGCAGATACGCAGTATTTT
many,TRBD1,TRBV27,TRBJ1-5,CASSSLSDRGDQPQHF,TGTGCCAGCAGTTCCTTGTCTGACAGGGGGGATCAGCCCCAGCATTTT
.,TRBD2,TRBV12-3/TRBV12-4,TRBJ2-5,CASSLIGRDQETQYF,TGTGCCAGCAGTTTAATCGGGAGGGACCAAGAGACCCAGTACTTC
.,.,TRBV10-3,TRBJ2-1,CAYGKDYNEQFF,TGTGCCTATGGGAAAGACTACAATGAGCAGTTCTTC
.,.,TRBV11-1,TRBJ2-1,CASSLGGWRRDYNEQFF,TGTGCCAGCAGCTTAGGTGGGTGGCGGAGGGACTACAATGAGCAGTTCTTC